Presented here are 15 T cell receptor beta chains from one specimen sequenced in a study of T-cell reconstitution after alpha-beta-depleted transplantation in children. Using unique molecular identifiers, the investigators prepared the TCRbeta library. TCRdb passed the PCR reads through MiXCR, listing each CDR3 protein once. The table has hundreds of thousands of distinct CDR3 sequences, approximately 14% seen once. Sequencing was performed on PBMCs, taken before TCRalphabeta/CD19-depleted stem cell transplant. These receptors came from a girl aged 2 to 10 with congenital amegakaryocytic thrombocytopenia, due to receive a stem cell transplant.

Many counts were recorded for this clonotype. V usage is TRBV29-1 and J usage is TRBJ2-7, with TRBD2 identical over 10 bases. Germline CDR1 reads SQVTM; CDR2 reads ANQGSEA. The junction had 5 bases not matched to a gene; V was cut back by 5 bases and J by 1 base. The CDR3 length is 14 residues. CDR3 in DNA: TGCAGCGTTACTAGCGGGATCCTTTCCTACGAGCAGTACTTC. Translating gives CSVTSGILSYEQYF.

Ten or more counts support this clonotype. This rearrangement joins TRBV29-1 to TRBJ1-1; D might be TRBD1 (5 bases). The germline V gene encodes CDR1 SQVTM and CDR2 ANQGSEA. The ends were cut back, 7 bases at V and 3 bases at J, with 15 bases in the middle. The CDR3 is made up of 13 amino acids. CDR3: CSAVGVGYTEAFF. The CDR3 DNA is TGCAGCGCCGTGGGGGTAGGCTACACTGAAGCTTTCTTT.

The CDR3 sequence is CASRWGTHRTDTQYF. As DNA, the CDR3 is TGTGCCAGCCGATGGGGGACTCATCGGACAGATACGCAGTATTTT. The chain is built from TRBV2 and TRBJ2-3; the D gene is possibly TRBD2 (6 bases). There are 15 residues in the CDR3. Germline lookup yields CDR1 SNHLY and CDR2 FYNNEI. Trimming took off 8 bases at V and 3 bases at J, with 18 bases between the two ends.

In its sample, this clonotype was seen many times. J is TRBJ2-3 and V is TRBV24-1, with TRBD1 matching 10 bases. Germline CDR1 KGHDR, CDR2 SFDVKD. Trimming removed 4 bases from V and 1 base from J; junction bases left unmatched: 4. The CDR3 runs 16 residues. CDR3 sequence (DNA): TGTGCCACCAGTGACCCCGGGACAGGGGGCACAGATACGCAGTATTTT. Translation gives CATSDPGTGGTDTQYF.

This clonotype was picked up many times. The genes are TRBV7-9 and TRBJ2-7; no firm D call. Trimming stripped 0 bases from V and 6 bases from J, with 9 bases between. CDR3 length: 13 residues. Germline V lookup: CDR1 SEHNR, CDR2 FQNEAQ (reference sequence). CDR3 loop: CASSLAVNSEQYF. CDR3 nucleotides: TGTGCCAGCAGCTTAGCCGTAAATTCCGAGCAGTACTTC.

This clonotype was seen more than once but under ten times. V usage is TRBV12-3 or TRBV12-4 and J usage is TRBJ2-3; 7 bases match TRBD1. The CDR3 has 13 residues. V dropped 3 bases and J dropped 14; count of bases not matched to a gene: 11. CDR3 coding DNA: TGTGCCAGCAGTTTCCCGGGACAGCCTAGTCCGTATTTT. The encoded protein is CASSFPGQPSPYF.

Worth noting for this clonotype: A read error is possible here, since a much larger clone lies one base away. The J gene is TRBJ2-1, the V gene TRBV21-1; TRBD2 reflects the table's D call only, with no check against the DNA. TRBV21-1 is classified as a pseudogene. The CDR3 loop spans 15 amino acids. CDR3 nucleotides: TGTGCCAGCAGCAAATCACTAGCGGCAGTAAATGAGCAGTTCTTC. Amino acid sequence: CASSKSLAAVNEQFF.

A word on this clonotype: One end of the junction does not line up with germline, which may come from a read error. The chain uses TRBV7-2 and TRBJ2-5; tentative D call: TRBD1 (5 bases). Germline CDR1 is SGHTA and CDR2 is FQGNSA. The CDR3 length is 11 residues. The CDR3 loop reads CASSALSHTGF. CDR3 in DNA: TGTGCCAGCAGCGCCTTGTCTCACACAGGTTTC.

The table lists this clonotype with many counts. The V and J genes are TRBV5-1 and TRBJ2-2, with D perhaps matching TRBD2 (5 bases). In germline, CDR1 is SGHRS, CDR2 YFSETQ. The germline V and J ends were trimmed by 0 bases and 0 bases, with 6 bases remaining between them. The CDR3 sequence is 15 residues long. DNA of the CDR3: TGCGCCAGCAGCTTGGGGAGGACGAACACCGGGGAGCTGTTTTTT. This encodes CASSLGRTNTGELFF. Variable domain in full (rest from reference TRBV5-1 and TRBJ2-2): KAGVTQTPRYLIKTRGQQVTLSCSPISGHRSVSWYQQTPGQGLQFLFEYFSETQRNKGNFPGRFSGRQFSNSRSEMNVSTLELGDSALYLCASSLGRTNTGELFFGEGSRLTVL.

This clonotype has just one count. The chain recombines TRBV29-1 with TRBJ1-5; 8 nucleotides line up with TRBD1. Germline V lookup: CDR1 SQVTM, CDR2 ANQGSEA. This CDR3 has 13 residues. Losses at the gene ends were 4 bases for V and 5 bases for J; bases not matched to a gene: 4. In DNA, the CDR3 is TGCAGCGTTGTCACAGGGGGGGATCAGCCCCAGCATTTT. Translating gives CSVVTGGDQPQHF.

This clonotype was counted at least ten times. The rearrangement joins TRBV20-1 to TRBJ2-1, with D possibly being TRBD1 (5 bases). Per germline, CDR1 DFQATT and CDR2 SNEGSKA (reference sequence). V lost 4 bases, J lost 8 bases, and 9 bases lay in between. The CDR3 totals 11 residues. CDR3 in amino acids: CSATRADEQFF. In DNA, the CDR3 is TGCAGTGCTACCAGGGCTGATGAGCAGTTCTTC.

The chain links TRBV5-6 to TRBJ2-1; no definite D call. The CDR3 length is 15 residues. V was shortened by 3 bases and J by 0 bases, with 10 bases between the two germline ends. Germline assignment: CDR1 SGHDT and CDR2 YYEEEE. The chain's CDR3 is CASSSPQSSYNEQFF. In DNA, the CDR3 is TGTGCCAGCAGCTCTCCGCAGTCCTCCTACAATGAGCAGTTCTTC.

This clonotype has a count of ten or more. The V gene is TRBV12-3 or TRBV12-4, the J gene TRBJ2-1; a weak D match, TRBD2 (5 bases). The CDR3 is 14 amino acids. Trimming cost V 3 bases and J 8 bases, with 14 bases left between them. The CDR3 DNA reads TGTGCCAGCAGTTTGATATTTGAGGGCGATGAGCAGTTCTTC. Its protein is CASSLIFEGDEQFF.

This clonotype has a handful of counts. The rearrangement links TRBV14 to TRBJ2-5, with D possibly being TRBD1 or TRBD2 (5 bases each). The ends were cut back, 3 bases at V and 5 bases at J, with 7 bases in the middle. Germline V gene data show CDR1 as SGHDN and CDR2 as FVKESK. There are 12 residues in the CDR3. The DNA for the CDR3 is TGTGCCAGCAGCCAGAGGGGTGAGACCCAGTACTTC. It translates to CASSQRGETQYF.

In this sample, this clonotype turned up many times. This chain connects TRBV5-1 to TRBJ2-7; D is ambiguous. CDR1 is SGHRS and CDR2 is YFSETQ in the germline V gene. The V end lost 4 bases, the J end lost 6 bases, and 11 bases lay between the germline ends. CDR3 length: 12 amino acids. The CDR3 region has the DNA TGCGCCAGCAGCACAACGTCTAGCGAGCAGTACTTC. Translation: CASSTTSSEQYF.